Presented here are 32 T cell receptor beta chains from one specimen sequenced in a study of blood T cell repertoires in COVID-19. Libraries were prepared by immunoSEQ multiplex PCR; TCRdb keeps only in-frame clonotypes and omits some of them. The table has roughly 220,000 clones, around 83% seen once. Sequenced: PBMCs or T cells enriched from blood (not recorded which). These receptors were obtained from a woman in her thirties or forties who had recovered from COVID-19.

The CDR3 spells CASSKGQGHAEAFF. The CDR3 DNA follows: TGTGCCAGCAGCAAGGGACAGGGTCACGCTGAAGCTTTCTTT. V and J are TRBV7-2 and TRBJ1-1; 9 bases map to TRBD1. CDR1 is SGHTA and CDR2 is FQGNSA in the germline V gene. The CDR3 totals 14 residues. V was pared by 5 bases and J by 6 bases, with 7 bases of the junction left unmatched.

Written as DNA, the CDR3 is TGTGCCAGTACCCCGGGGGATAGCGGGAATATGTACTTC. Translation: CASTPGDSGNMYF. This sequence joins TRBV19 and TRBJ2-7, with 8 bases aligning to TRBD2. V was clipped by 7 bases and J by 12 bases; unmatched bases: 14. The germline V gene has CDR1 LNHDA and CDR2 SQIVND (reference sequence). The CDR3 has 13 residues. The entire variable domain, with the rest obtained from reference TRBV19 and TRBJ2-7, is as follows: DGGITQSPKYLFRKEGQNVTLSCEQNLNHDAMYWYRQDPGQGLRLIYYSQIVNDFQKGDIAEGYSVSREKKESFPLTVTSAQKNPTAFYLCASTPGDSGNMYFGPGTRLTVT.

The chain has TRBV2 and TRBJ2-4, with a weak D call TRBD1 (5 bases). CDR1 and CDR2 (germline): SNHLY, FYNNEI. The CDR3 runs to 12 residues. Trimming removed 8 bases at V and 6 bases at J, with 11 bases between. The CDR3 reads CASYIDRNIQYF. In DNA form, the CDR3 reads TGTGCCAGCTATATTGACAGAAACATTCAGTACTTC.

The chain couples TRBV29-1 to TRBJ2-1, with TRBD1 matching over 7 bases. CDR3 size: 15 residues. Germline V gene lookup returns CDR1 SQVTM and CDR2 ANQGSEA. Trimming took 2 bases from V and 2 from J; bases not matched to a gene: 6. The CDR3 is CSVELATGTYNEQFF. CDR3 sequence (DNA): TGCAGCGTTGAACTGGCGACAGGGACCTACAATGAGCAGTTCTTC.

The V call is TRBV7-9, the J call TRBJ2-1; a possible D gene is TRBD2 (6 bases). The CDR3 contains 15 residues. V lost 3 bases to trimming and J lost 5 bases, with 14 bases between them. Germline V gives CDR1 SEHNR, CDR2 FQNEAQ (reference sequence). The CDR3 here is CASSLRDQRDNEQFF. The DNA of the CDR3 is TGTGCCAGCAGCTTGCGGGACCAGAGGGACAATGAGCAGTTCTTC.

A few counts support this clone. This rearrangement joins TRBV5-6 to TRBJ2-4; 7 bases match TRBD2. The CDR3 totals 16 residues. The V segment lost 3 bases and the J segment 1 base; nucleotides outside the gene matches: 7. Germline V gene lookup returns CDR1 SGHDT and CDR2 YYEEEE. The CDR3 nucleotides read TGTGCCAGCAGCTCGGGCGGGAGAAGGGCCAAAAACATTCAGTACTTC. It codes for CASSSGGRRAKNIQYF.

CDR3 DNA: TGTGCCAGCAGTTACTCAGGCGGTGGGGAGCTGTTTTTT. This gives the protein CASSYSGGGELFF. The chain is built from TRBV6-2 or TRBV6-3 and TRBJ2-2; D is undetermined. CDR3 length: 13 amino acids. V was pared by 0 bases and J by 8 bases, with 7 bases between. CDR1 is MNHEY, CDR2 SVGEGT, per germline.

This chain links TRBV29-1 with TRBJ1-2, with D possibly matching TRBD1 (5 bases). The germline gives CDR1 SQVTM, CDR2 ANQGSEA. The CDR3 runs 13 residues. The V end lost 4 bases, the J end lost 4 bases, and 13 bases lay between the germline ends. The CDR3 region is CSVVIGGLYGYTF. CDR3 DNA: TGCAGCGTTGTAATCGGGGGACTCTATGGCTACACCTTC.

The chain employs TRBV10-2 and TRBJ1-6; the D is unclear. This CDR3 has 15 amino acids. The V gene's germline CDR1 is WSHSY and CDR2 SAAADI. Trimming left V 5 bases short and J 5 bases short, with 13 bases between. Here the CDR3 DNA reads TGCGCCAGCAGTCGCCAATGGGCCGATAATTCACCCCTCCACTTT. Protein product: CASSRQWADNSPLHF.

The chain uses TRBV18 and TRBJ2-1, with 8 nucleotides matching TRBD2. V lost 1 base and J lost 7; bases outside the gene matches: 3. This CDR3 region has 14 residues. CDR1 KGHSH and CDR2 LQKENI come from the germline V gene. CDR3 nucleotides: TGTGCCAGCTCACCACGACTAGCGAGAAATGAGCAGTTCTTC. Protein product: CASSPRLARNEQFF.

The CDR3, as DNA: TGTGCCAGCAGACCGACTAGGTCCTCCAATGAAAAACTGTTTTTT. Residues: CASRPTRSSNEKLFF. The rearrangement uses TRBV2 and TRBJ1-4; D unresolved. CDR1 SNHLY and CDR2 FYNNEI come from the germline V gene. CDR3 length: 15 residues. V dropped 6 bases and J dropped 5 bases, with 16 bases sitting between them.

This clone has ten or more counts. This chain connects TRBV5-6 to TRBJ2-7; TRBD1 matches at 10 bases. Germline V gene sequence: CDR1 SGHDT, CDR2 YYEEEE. This CDR3 has 14 residues. With 4 bases clipped from V and 4 bases from J, the junction kept 5 bases outside the gene matches. The CDR3 protein is CASSPRTGGYEQYF. The CDR3 DNA reads TGTGCCAGCAGCCCTAGGACAGGGGGGTACGAGCAGTACTTC.

The chain recombines TRBV7-6 with TRBJ1-3, with 7 bases that match TRBD1. The germline V gene encodes CDR1 SGHVS and CDR2 FNYEAQ. The CDR3 spans 14 residues. Trimming cost V 5 bases and J 4 bases; bases outside gene matches: 5. The CDR3 loop is CASSLTGTGNTIYF. The CDR3 nucleotides read TGTGCCAGCAGCCTGACAGGGACCGGAAACACCATATATTTT.

V gene TRBV4-3 combines with J gene TRBJ1-2; TRBD1 matches 7 bases. V lost 5 bases and J lost 4; bases outside the gene matches: 10. Germline lookup yields CDR1 LGHNA and CDR2 YSLEER. This CDR3 is built from 15 residues. The CDR3 sequence: CASSLTTGEGYGYTF. CDR3 DNA: TGCGCCAGCAGCTTGACCACAGGGGAAGGCTATGGCTACACCTTC.

This chain connects TRBV19 to TRBJ1-1; D ambiguous. The V end was cut by 7 bases, the J end by 5 bases, with 11 bases between. Germline V gives CDR1 LNHDA, CDR2 SQIVND (reference sequence). The CDR3 contains 12 residues. CDR3 nucleotides: TGTGCCAGTACCAGACTCCCGACTGAAGCTTTCTTT. Protein sequence: CASTRLPTEAFF.

The genes are TRBV27 and TRBJ1-6; 7 bases agree with TRBD1. The germline V gene has CDR1 MNHEY and CDR2 SMNVEV (reference sequence). CDR3 length: 17 residues. Losses at the gene ends were 2 bases for V and 9 bases for J; bases not matched to a gene: 13. CDR3 sequence reads: CASSLITGQGEASPLHF. In DNA form, the CDR3 reads TGTGCCAGCAGTTTAATAACCGGGCAGGGGGAGGCTTCACCCCTCCACTTT.

A few counts support this clone. The rearrangement links TRBV10-3 to TRBJ2-1; 7 bases agree with TRBD2. V dropped 3 bases and J dropped 5; count of bases not matched to a gene: 7. Germline V gene sequence: CDR1 ENHRY, CDR2 SYGVKD. This CDR3 spans 15 amino acids. The CDR3 DNA follows: TGTGCCATCAGTGACGGCGGGAGAATCAACAATGAGCAGTTCTTC. The encoded protein is CAISDGGRINNEQFF.

J is TRBJ2-3 and V is TRBV10-1; 13 positions match TRBD2. The CDR3 is 16 residues long. V shed 5 bases, J shed 2 bases, and the junction held 4 bases outside the gene matches. The germline CDR1 and CDR2 sequences are WNHNN and SYGVQD (reference sequence). CDR3: CASSMGLAGTTDTQYF. CDR3 bases: TGCGCCAGCAGTATGGGACTAGCGGGGACCACAGATACGCAGTATTTT.

This rearrangement joins TRBV30 to TRBJ1-3; the D is unclear. The germline V gene encodes CDR1 GTSNPN and CDR2 SVGIG (reference sequence). Trimming cost V 5 bases and J 0 bases, with 23 bases left between them. This CDR3 region has 18 residues. The CDR3 loop reads CAWLDNLADFLSGNTIYF. CDR3 DNA sequence: TGTGCCTGGTTAGACAACTTAGCGGACTTCCTCTCTGGAAACACCATATATTTT.

Turning to this clone: Other nucleotide sequences in the sample specify the same CDR3. The rearrangement uses TRBV29-1 and TRBJ1-5; D may be TRBD1 (6 bases). The length of the CDR3 is 13 residues. The V gene's germline CDR1 is SQVTM and CDR2 ANQGSEA. Trimming removed 4 bases from V and 1 base from J, with 8 bases in between. CDR3 region: CSVAQGSNQPQHF. The CDR3 DNA follows: TGCAGCGTTGCGCAGGGGAGCAATCAGCCCCAGCATTTT.

The V and J genes are TRBV7-3 and TRBJ2-3; D is possibly TRBD2 (5 bases). The CDR3 consists of 15 residues. Germline CDR1 reads SGHTA; CDR2 reads FQGTGA. V lost 4 bases and J 4 bases, leaving 15 bases between the germline ends. CDR3 residues: CASSYVGDPADTQYF. CDR3 in DNA: TGTGCCAGCAGCTACGTCGGGGATCCAGCAGATACGCAGTATTTT.

This clone appeared once. The chain is built from TRBV7-3 and TRBJ2-2; maybe TRBD1 (5 bases). The CDR3 covers 16 residues. V was shortened by 4 bases and J by 1 base, with 13 bases between the two germline ends. Germline V gives CDR1 SGHTA, CDR2 FQGTGA. The CDR3 loop is CASSSWPDMNTGELFF. Here the CDR3 DNA reads TGTGCCAGCAGCTCATGGCCGGACATGAACACCGGGGAGCTGTTTTTT.

The J gene is TRBJ1-1, the V gene TRBV2; 9 bases are shared with TRBD1. Germline CDR1 and CDR2: SNHLY and FYNNEI. V shed 1 base and J 0 bases; nucleotides not matched to a gene: 0. This CDR3 is 15 amino acids long. The CDR3 bases are TGTGCCAGCAGTGAAGGGGACAGGGTGAACACTGAAGCTTTCTTT. Translation gives CASSEGDRVNTEAFF. Supplemented by reference TRBV2 and TRBJ1-1, the full variable domain reads EPEVTQTPSHQVTQMGQEVILRCVPISNHLYFYWYRQILGQKVEFLVSFYNNEISEKSEIFDDQFSVERPDGSNFTLKIRSTKLEDSAMYFCASSEGDRVNTEAFFGQGTRLTVV.

The chain links TRBV6-5 to TRBJ2-1; D is unresolved. From germline, CDR1 is MNHEY and CDR2 SVGAGI. The CDR3 sequence is 11 residues long. Trimming left V 8 bases short and J 7 bases short, with 9 bases between. In DNA, the CDR3 is TGTGCCAGCGCCCTATGGAATGAGCAGTTCTTC. Translating it yields CASALWNEQFF.

This clone was seen only once. The chain is built from TRBV19 and TRBJ2-4, with D unresolved. Looked up from germline, CDR1 is LNHDA and CDR2 is SQIVND (reference sequence). V lost 5 bases, J lost 0 bases, and 5 bases lay in between. CDR3 size: 13 residues. CDR3 region: CASSLLAKNIQYF. CDR3 coding DNA: TGTGCCAGTAGTCTCTTAGCCAAAAACATTCAGTACTTC.

This chain links TRBV29-1 with TRBJ2-1, with 9 bases identical to TRBD1. With 7 bases clipped from V and 2 bases from J, the junction kept 6 bases outside the gene matches. Germline V gene lookup returns CDR1 SQVTM and CDR2 ANQGSEA. CDR3 length equals 14 residues. Written as DNA, the CDR3 is TGCAGCGCCAGGGACAGGGCCACCTACAATGAGCAGTTCTTC. Its translation: CSARDRATYNEQFF.

The chain has TRBV6-5 and TRBJ1-2; 9 bases line up with TRBD1. The ends lost 2 bases at V and 5 bases at J; junction bases unmatched: 3. In germline, CDR1 is MNHEY, CDR2 SVGAGI. This CDR3 has 14 residues. The CDR3 sequence is CASSYEGQGYGYTF. CDR3 nucleotide sequence: TGTGCCAGCAGTTACGAGGGACAGGGTTATGGCTACACCTTC.

The J gene is TRBJ2-2, the V gene TRBV7-2, with TRBD2 matching over 12 bases. Germline loops: CDR1 SGHTA, CDR2 FQGNSA. This CDR3 spans 16 amino acids. Losses at the gene ends were 5 bases for V and 5 bases for J; bases not matched to a gene: 6. The CDR3: CASSPWTSGKTGELFF. The CDR3 DNA reads as TGTGCCAGCAGCCCCTGGACTAGCGGGAAAACCGGGGAGCTGTTTTTT.

V usage is TRBV3-1 (or the pseudogene TRBV3-2) and J usage is TRBJ1-2; 9 bases line up with TRBD1. V lost 3 bases, J lost 4 bases, and 9 bases stayed unmatched. This CDR3 has 16 amino acids. Germline V lookup: CDR1 LGHDT, CDR2 YNNKEL (reference sequence). CDR3 protein: CASSHRGTGLRYGYTF. The CDR3 bases are TGTGCCAGCAGCCACCGAGGGACAGGGTTACGCTATGGCTACACCTTC.

This clone has a single count. The chain recombines TRBV5-1 with TRBJ1-1; 7 nucleotides align to TRBD1. CDR3 length equals 14 residues. Trimming at V came to 4 bases and at J to 5 bases, leaving 8 bases not matched to a gene. Germline V gene lookup returns CDR1 SGHRS and CDR2 YFSETQ. CDR3 sequence: CASSNQGGETEAFF. DNA for the CDR3: TGCGCCAGCAGCAACCAGGGGGGAGAAACTGAAGCTTTCTTT. Complete variable domain (other parts from reference TRBV5-1 and TRBJ1-1): KAGVTQTPRYLIKTRGQQVTLSCSPISGHRSVSWYQQTPGQGLQFLFEYFSETQRNKGNFPGRFSGRQFSNSRSEMNVSTLELGDSALYLCASSNQGGETEAFFGQGTRLTVV.

The chain is built from TRBV15 and TRBJ1-4, with D tentatively TRBD1 (5 bases). Germline CDR1 LNHNV, CDR2 YYDKDF (reference sequence). The CDR3 totals 16 residues. V lost 0 bases and J lost 8, with 16 bases in between. The CDR3 protein is CATSRDLSRAGEKLFF. The CDR3 DNA reads TGTGCCACCAGCAGAGATCTCTCCAGGGCGGGGGAAAAACTGTTTTTT.

In DNA form, the CDR3 reads TGTGCCAGCATTTCAGGCGCGGAGCAGTTCTTC. Translating gives CASISGAEQFF. The chain links TRBV5-5 to TRBJ2-1; D is unresolved. In germline, CDR1 is SGHKS, CDR2 YYEKEE (reference sequence). Deletions cut 6 bases from V and 10 bases from J, with 11 bases between. The CDR3 runs to 11 residues.